The rows below give T cell receptor beta chains drawn from one sample of a study of cytomegalovirus exposure and HLA in healthy donors. Clones were sequenced by immunoSEQ multiplex PCR, and TCRdb holds only the in-frame ones, with some missing. Of some 210,000 clones listed, around 87% are singletons. Sequencing input: PBMCs. The receptors originated from a man aged 30 to 45 in good health and CMV-seronegative. Each CDR3 is given with its conserved first and last residue.

length	V	J	CDR3
16	TRBV5-5	TRBJ2-5	CASSRGQGATQETQYF
21	TRBV27	TRBJ2-7	CASSFGHMGRRLQRGLYEQYF
14	TRBV7-9	TRBJ1-2	CASKTGGAGYGYTF
16	TRBV27	TRBJ1-1	CASSNLKQGTNTEAFF
11	TRBV30	TRBJ2-1	CAWSNQGVQFF
16	TRBV7-9	TRBJ2-4	CSSSLGDGTTGNIQYF
13	TRBV5-1	TRBJ2-1	CASSLQGLNEQFF
20	TRBV19	TRBJ1-4	CASSIRGWAGAIETNEKLFF
16	TRBV5-8	TRBJ1-5	CASSGTGLKRNQPQHF
16	TRBV5-4	TRBJ2-2	CASRSGGLGGTGELFF